This TCR beta chain was documented in a study of vaccination effects on CD4 cells after COVID-19. On the study more broadly: Three convalescent patients gave samples early and late after vaccination. Wells of two million PBMC each were grown with around 10 IU/ml IL-2 and approximately 10 ug/ml peptides. After the second dose, samples were taken at median day 72. General study results and limits: The study had few convalescent patients and no early post-infection timepoints.

The CDR3 is 13 amino acids. CDR1 and CDR2 from the germline V gene are MNHNY and SVGAGI (reference sequence). Trimming shortened V by 6 bases and J by 2 bases, and 7 bases separated the two germline ends. At the end of 10 days of culture, CD4+ T cells were isolated. Documented for the person is a PCR-confirmed SARS-CoV-2 infection occurring between March and December 2020. Two doses of either BNT162b2 or mRNA-1273 were given to each participant. The repertoire was sequenced with immunoSEQ multiplex PCR; TCRdb's copy has only in-frame clones and lacks some. Of 40,000 to 55,000 clones detected, 76% appear once; the ten largest clones hold 3.6%. As to this clone: Antigen unknown.

The starting material was CD4+ T cells from PBMCs cultured without peptide, obtained after COVID-19 vaccination. The chain recombines TRBV6-6 with TRBJ2-2; maybe TRBD2 (5 bases). The source is a human donor who had a prior SARS-CoV-2 infection. Written as DNA, the CDR3 is TGTGCCAGCAGCGGACTCAACACCGGGGAGCTGTTTTTT. This encodes CASSGLNTGELFF.